This passage covers 8 T cell receptor beta chains from one sample sequenced in a study of CD8 T cells in Susac syndrome. Random hexamers served to reverse transcribe roughly 0.45 to 1 ug RNA. Each CDR3 protein gets one entry after TCRdb re-called the immunoSEQ multiplex PCR reads with MiXCR. The sample includes 150,000 to 200,000 distinct CDR3 sequences, approximately 94% seen only once; the top ten take approximately 0.094%. The sequenced material came from CD4+ T cells from PBMCs. The receptors derive from a human donor with multiple sclerosis.

The chain has TRBV9 and TRBJ1-5, with a possible D match to TRBD1 (5 bases). V shed 4 bases and J shed 1 base, with 9 bases lying between them. The CDR3 runs 14 residues. Germline V gene lookup returns CDR1 SGDLS and CDR2 YYNGEE. The CDR3 is CASSIRDSNQPQHF. The CDR3 nucleotides are TGTGCCAGCAGCATCCGGGACAGCAATCAGCCCCAGCATTTT.

V and J are TRBV5-1 and TRBJ1-4, with D perhaps matching TRBD1 (6 bases). V dropped 7 bases and J dropped 7 bases, with 17 bases sitting between them. CDR1 SGHRS and CDR2 YFSETQ come from the germline V gene. The CDR3 sequence is 14 residues long. CDR3 amino acids: CASQNGGAGEKLFF. The CDR3 bases are TGCGCCAGCCAAAACGGGGGCGCGGGTGAAAAACTGTTTTTT.

This chain joins TRBV2 and TRBJ1-1; perhaps TRBD1 as D (5 bases). Germline V gives CDR1 SNHLY, CDR2 FYNNEI. The CDR3 runs to 11 residues. Written as DNA, the CDR3 is TGTGCACAGGTCATGAACACTGAAGCTTTCTTT. It yields the protein CAQVMNTEAFF.

This chain links TRBV28 with TRBJ1-5; D gene uncertain. Germline loops: CDR1 MDHEN, CDR2 SYDVKM. The CDR3 contains 15 residues. With 5 bases removed from V and 7 bases from J, the gap between germline ends came to 18 bases. In nucleotides, the CDR3 is TGTGCCAGCAGTCCGGAGTGGGGAGGGAGACAGCCCCAGCATTTT. Translated, it gives CASSPEWGGRQPQHF.

The rearrangement joins TRBV15 to TRBJ2-2; the D call may be TRBD1 or TRBD2 (5 bases each). The CDR3 spans 16 residues. Germline values: CDR1 LNHNV, CDR2 YYDKDF (reference sequence). V was shortened by 0 bases and J by 1 base, with 9 bases between the two germline ends. CDR3 DNA sequence: TGTGCCACCAGCAGAGAGGCAGGGAGGAACACCGGGGAGCTGTTTTTT. Translation gives CATSREAGRNTGELFF.

The chain links TRBV14 to TRBJ2-1; D may be TRBD1 (6 bases). The CDR3 spans 17 residues. CDR1 and CDR2 (germline): SGHDN, FVKESK. The V gene lost 5 bases and the J gene lost 4 bases, with 21 bases spanning the gap. The CDR3, as DNA: TGTGCCAGCAGCGGGACACCCCTAGGGACGGGGTACAATGAGCAGTTCTTC. This encodes CASSGTPLGTGYNEQFF.

V usage is TRBV29-1 and J usage is TRBJ2-3; perhaps TRBD1 as D (5 bases). This CDR3 has 13 residues. With 2 bases removed from V and 7 bases from J, the gap between germline ends came to 13 bases. Germline V CDR1 and CDR2: SQVTM, ANQGSEA. The DNA of the CDR3 is TGCAGCGTTGAACAGGGTGACGTGAATACGCAGTATTTT. Translating gives CSVEQGDVNTQYF.

V is TRBV5-6 and J is TRBJ1-5, with 10 bases lining up with TRBD1. The CDR3 sequence is 16 residues long. V trimming: 3 bases; J trimming: 7 bases; junction bases outside the gene matches: 10. Germline CDR1 SGHDT, CDR2 YYEEEE. The DNA of the CDR3 is TGTGCCAGCAGCTCCCGTCCGGGACAGGGGACGCAGCCCCAGCATTTT. Its translation: CASSSRPGQGTQPQHF. Full variable domain (missing parts from reference TRBV5-6 and TRBJ1-5): DAGVTQSPTHLIKTRGQQVTLRCSPKSGHDTVSWYQQALGQGPQFIFQYYEEEERQRGNFPDRFSGHQFPNYSSELNVNALLLGDSALYLCASSSRPGQGTQPQHFGDGTRLSIL.